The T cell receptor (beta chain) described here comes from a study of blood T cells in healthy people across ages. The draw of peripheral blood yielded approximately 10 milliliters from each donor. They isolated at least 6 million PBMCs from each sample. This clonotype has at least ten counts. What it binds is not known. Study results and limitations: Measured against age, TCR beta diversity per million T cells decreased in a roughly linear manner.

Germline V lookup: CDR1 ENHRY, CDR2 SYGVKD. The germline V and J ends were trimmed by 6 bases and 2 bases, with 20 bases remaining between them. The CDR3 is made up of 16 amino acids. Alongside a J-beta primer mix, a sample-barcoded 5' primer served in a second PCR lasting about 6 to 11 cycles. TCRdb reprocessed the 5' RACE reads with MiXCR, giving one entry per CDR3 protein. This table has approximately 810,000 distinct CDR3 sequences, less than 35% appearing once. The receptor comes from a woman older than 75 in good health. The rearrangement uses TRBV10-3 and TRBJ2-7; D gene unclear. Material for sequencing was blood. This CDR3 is CAISSSPWTETYEQYF. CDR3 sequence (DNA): TGTGCCATCAGCTCCTCCCCTTGGACGGAAACCTACGAGCAGTACTTC.